This T cell receptor beta chain derives from a study of molecular identifiers for immune sequencing clone quantification. Every naive CD8 library was made from between about 17,000 and 1,100,000 sorted cells with 10%, 30% or 50% RNA. Germline V gene sequence: CDR1 SGHDN, CDR2 FVKESK. V shed 2 bases and J shed 8 bases, with 18 bases lying between them. This CDR3 spans 15 amino acids. This clonotype was recorded many times. One entry per CDR3 protein results from TCRdb running MiXCR on the PCR reads. The sample yields 460,000 or so distinct CDR3 sequences, 20% to 25% seen once. Specimen: naive CD8+ T cells from blood, with Jurkat cell RNA spiked in. Subset specified: FACS-sorted CD8+CD4-CCR7+CD45RA+ naive T cells. This chain links TRBV14 with TRBJ2-5; D may correspond to TRBD1 or TRBD2 (6 bases each). This receptor was obtained from a human donor in good health. Some libraries in this study had Jurkat cell RNA spiked in. The CDR3 loop reads CASSQLRGDLQTQYF. As DNA, the CDR3 is TGTGCCAGCAGCCAATTAAGGGGGGACCTCCAAACCCAGTACTTC.